This T cell receptor (beta chain) was obtained from a study of T-cell reconstitution after alpha-beta-depleted transplantation in children. Germline V lookup: CDR1 DFQATT, CDR2 SNEGSKA (reference sequence). This CDR3 spans 14 amino acids. V was clipped by 2 bases and J by 3 bases, with 13 bases between them. Preparing the TCRbeta library involved the use of unique molecular identifiers. MiXCR, run by TCRdb on the PCR reads, gives a single entry per CDR3 protein. The table shows around 680,000 distinct CDR3 sequences, with roughly 15% occurring only once. This clonotype turned up a few times. This specimen was PBMCs from the stem cell graft donor, taken from the stem cell graft. The clonotype comes from a human donor who donated a stem cell graft to a child with acute myeloid leukemia. The chain combines TRBV20-1 with TRBJ1-1; maybe TRBD1 (6 bases). DNA for the CDR3: TGCAGTGCTAGAAGGTGGGGGCGAGACACTGAAGCTTTCTTT. Translated: CSARRWGRDTEAFF.